This TCR beta chain stems from a study of blood T cell repertoires in COVID-19 (dated by TCRdb to the early 2020s). Describing the broader study: Samples covering the acute and convalescent phases of COVID-19 were provided by collaborators in the United States, Italy and Spain. Samples came from the ongoing ImmuneRACE study (first 160 participants) plus 1,254 subjects from 6 global collaborators. Nearly every sample came with metadata listing a de-identified subject ID, COVID-19 status, age in years and sex. HLA class I and class II types, where available, came from metadata supplied by the sample provider rather than from assay-based typing. Subjects who had been exposed to COVID-19, were actively infected with it, or had recovered from it provided the deeply sampled blood TCRbeta repertoires that made up the dataset. The material from the prospective study consisted of cDNA or gDNA derived from T cells, B-cell-depleted T cells, or PBMCs. The repertoires were released in a freely available public database intended as a resource for research on the immune response to SARS-CoV-2. Findings and caveats that apply to the study as a whole: The amount of clinical and demographic metadata varied by source and participant and was provided uncurated.

From its cysteine to its phenylalanine, the CDR3 spans 14 amino acids. Only the CDR3 DNA is retained, 42 bases long and in frame from the first base. The junction shows trimming of 3 bases on V and 8 bases on J, and the gene matches do not reach 8 bases of it. CDR1 and CDR2 were assigned from the germline V gene (reference sequence) as DFQATT and SNEGSKA. Concerning this clone itself: The antigen it recognizes is unknown. No per-base quality is available; no much larger clone lies one base away.

The immunoSEQ Assay, a bias-controlled multiplex PCR, was used to amplify TCRbeta CDR3 regions from genomic DNA. For the original study's pipeline: Within the assay, amplification of reference gene primers was used to estimate how many nucleated cells each sample contained. To quantify the absolute abundance of each unique TCRbeta CDR3 rearrangement, sequence reads were collapsed and filtered. For each sample, productive Simpson clonality was calculated by taking the square root of Simpson's diversity index across productive rearrangements. The source is immuneACCESS, and TCRdb retained only in-frame sequences with V and J called. Part of the clones is not carried over; for the studies checked, unresolved V genes explain less than half of this, and the remainder is unexplained. That table furnishes V, J and clone size, whereas the DNA furnished D and trimming. This sample holds 130,000 to 150,000 clones; 75% to 85% were observed only once. Roughly 7.9% of the sample belongs to the ten largest clones.

Each collaborating institution followed its own protocols to collect whole blood in K2EDTA tubes. For TCRbeta analysis, collaborators shipped samples in one of three forms: frozen whole blood, isolated PBMCs, or DNA extracted from either of those sample types. Sequenced: peripheral blood. The chain employs TRBV20-1 and TRBJ2-1, with 9 central nucleotides matching TRBD2. This receptor was taken from a woman aged 45-65 years in a cohort sampled during active or convalescent COVID-19. The DNA sequence reads TGCAGTGCTAGTTTGCGGACTAGCGCGGATGAGCAGTTCTTC. Translated, this is CSASLRTSADEQFF.